This is a list of T cell receptor beta chains from one sample in a study of radiation and T cells in renal cell carcinoma. Assay used: immunoSEQ multiplex PCR; TCRdb lists only in-frame clones, some missing. Among about 49,000 clones listed, around 83% were seen once. The sample consisted of blood, taken from a patient whose treatment included radiotherapy and nephrectomy. The receptors shown here come from a woman between 70 and 85 years old with renal cell carcinoma. Each CDR3 is given with its conserved first and last residue. The D gene is left open where the match is weak. For some rows the clone size is stated as once, few or many, or as a class when expanded; others skip it.

D | J | size | V | DNA | CDR3
- | TRBJ2-5 | - | TRBV7-2 | TGTGCCAGCAGCTTACAAGAGACCCAGTACTTC | CASSLQETQYF
TRBD1 | TRBJ1-5 | few | TRBV7-8 | TGTGCCAGCAGCTTCCAGGACAGGGGACAGCCCCAGCATTTT | CASSFQDRGQPQHF
- | TRBJ2-7 | - | TRBV5-5 | TGTGCCAGCAGCTTGGGTGGCGGGTTGAGCTCCTACGAGCAGTACTTC | CASSLGGGLSSYEQYF
- | TRBJ2-5 | - | TRBV9 | TGTGCCAGCAGCGTTGAGGGAGGTAGAGAGACCCAGTACTTC | CASSVEGGRETQYF
TRBD2 | TRBJ2-1 | - | TRBV29-1 | TGCAGCGTTCGCGGCGGGAGTCAGTCCAATGAGCAGTTCTTC | CSVRGGSQSNEQFF
- | TRBJ1-1 | - | TRBV6-1 | TGTGCCAGTGCAGGCGAAACTGAAGCTTTCTTT | CASAGETEAFF
- | TRBJ2-1 | - | TRBV5-1 | TGCGCCAGCACCCACCTTACCGGGAGCGACAATGAGCAGTTCTTC | CASTHLTGSDNEQFF
TRBD1 | TRBJ1-2 | - | TRBV7-6 | TGTGCCAGCAGCTTAGCCACCGGGACAGGGGAGAGCTATGGCTACACCTTC | CASSLATGTGESYGYTF
TRBD1 | TRBJ1-2 | - | TRBV25-1 | TGTGCCAGCAGTCCGCGACAGGGCTATGGCTACACCTTC | CASSPRQGYGYTF
TRBD1 | TRBJ1-5 | - | TRBV30 | TGTGCCTTCTCCAGGGGGAGTCAGCCCCAGCATTTT | CAFSRGSQPQHF
- | TRBJ2-7 | - | TRBV4-1 | TGCGCCAGCAGCCACCCGTCGGGCAGGGGACTGTCCTACGAGCAGTACTTC | CASSHPSGRGLSYEQYF
- | TRBJ2-5 | - | TRBV7-6 | TGTGCCAGCAGCTTTGGGACCCAAGAGACCCAGTACTTC | CASSFGTQETQYF
TRBD2 | TRBJ2-7 | - | TRBV5-1 | TGCGCCAGCAGCCGGGAGGGGCAAACCTACGAGCAGTACTTC | CASSREGQTYEQYF
- | TRBJ2-5 | - | TRBV5-4 | TGTGCCAGCAGCTTGGTCGGGGGCCAAGAGACCCAGTACTTC | CASSLVGGQETQYF
- | TRBJ2-7 | - | TRBV5-1 | TGCGCCAGCAGCTTGGGATTGGTGGGGGCAATCTACGAGCAGTACTTC | CASSLGLVGAIYEQYF
TRBD2 | TRBJ2-7 | few | TRBV5-4 | TGTGCCAGCGGTGGAGCGGGAGGCCACGAGCAGTACTTC | CASGGAGGHEQYF
- | TRBJ2-1 | - | TRBV7-6 | TGTGCCAGCAGCTTAGGATACAATGAGCAGTTCTTC | CASSLGYNEQFF
TRBD1 | TRBJ1-4 | - | TRBV19 | TGTGCCAGTAGCCCGACAGGGTATGAGGAAAAACTGTTTTTT | CASSPTGYEEKLFF
- | TRBJ1-2 | - | TRBV2 | TGTGCCAGCAGTGAAGCTGCCTATGGCTACACCTTC | CASSEAAYGYTF
- | TRBJ2-1 | - | TRBV7-2 | TGTGCCAGCAGCTCATACGGGGGGCACAATGAGCAGTTCTTC | CASSSYGGHNEQFF
- | TRBJ2-7 | few | TRBV11-2 | TGTGCCAGCAGCTTAGAACAAGCCGAGCAGTACTTC | CASSLEQAEQYF
TRBD2 | TRBJ2-2 | - | TRBV30 | TGTGCCTGGTTTAGCGGGGTCGACACCGGGGAGCTGTTTTTT | CAWFSGVDTGELFF
TRBD2 | TRBJ2-1 | - | TRBV29-1 | TGCAGCGTTGGCCAGGGACTAGCGGGAGCGGGAAATGAGCAGTTCTTC | CSVGQGLAGAGNEQFF
- | TRBJ2-2 | - | TRBV9 | TGTGCCAGCAGCACCTCGGACAGACCCACCGGGGAGCTGTTTTTT | CASSTSDRPTGELFF
- | TRBJ2-7 | - | TRBV4-1 | TGCGCCAGCAGCCAAGAGGCTCCGGGACGGTACGAGCAGTACTTC | CASSQEAPGRYEQYF
- | TRBJ1-2 | - | TRBV27 | TGTGCCAGCAGCCGCCGAGAGGGGAGAGCCCACTATGGCTACACCTTC | CASSRREGRAHYGYTF
TRBD2 | TRBJ2-2 | few | TRBV5-1 | TGCGCCAGCAGCTTGCGGGGGGACACCGGGGAGCTGTTTTTT | CASSLRGDTGELFF
TRBD1 | TRBJ2-7 | - | TRBV4-2 | TGTGCCAGCAGCCCTACGCATGGGACAGGGGCATCCTACGAGCAGTACTTC | CASSPTHGTGASYEQYF
- | TRBJ1-3 | - | TRBV2 | TGTGCCAGCAATGACAGGAGCTCTGGAAACACCATATATTTT | CASNDRSSGNTIYF
TRBD2 | TRBJ2-2 | - | TRBV15 | TGTGCCACCAGCAGAGATCTAACTAGCGTAACCACCGGGGAGCTGTTTTTT | CATSRDLTSVTTGELFF
TRBD2 | TRBJ2-5 | once | TRBV19 | TGTGCCAGTAGTACGGGACTAGCGGACCAAGAGACCCAGTACTTC | CASSTGLADQETQYF
- | TRBJ2-3 | - | TRBV5-1 | TGCGCCAGCAGCTTAGGGCAGGGAATAGATACGCAGTATTTT | CASSLGQGIDTQYF
- | TRBJ2-3 | - | TRBV11-1 | TGTGCCAGCAGCCCCCGACTAGGAGAGACAGATACGCAGTATTTT | CASSPRLGETDTQYF
- | TRBJ2-1 | - | TRBV27 | TGTGCCAGCAGCTGGTCTGGGTCCTACAATGAGCAGTTCTTC | CASSWSGSYNEQFF
- | TRBJ2-2 | few | TRBV19 | TGTGCCAGTAAAGGGGGGGCGAACACCGGGGAGCTGTTTTTT | CASKGGANTGELFF
TRBD1 | TRBJ1-3 | - | TRBV6-1 | TGTGCCAGCAGCCCGACAGGGATTGGAAACACCATATATTTT | CASSPTGIGNTIYF
- | TRBJ1-5 | - | TRBV6-5 | TGTGCCAGCAGTCAGTCACAGGGAGGCAATCAGCCCCAGCATTTT | CASSQSQGGNQPQHF
TRBD2 | TRBJ2-7 | - | TRBV19 | TGTGCCAGTAGTAGGGACGGGAGGGCCGGTTACGAGCAGTACTTC | CASSRDGRAGYEQYF
- | TRBJ1-1 | - | TRBV5-4 | TGTGCCAGCAGCTTACGGGACCATAACACTGAAGCTTTCTTT | CASSLRDHNTEAFF
- | TRBJ1-1 | - | TRBV25-1 | TGTGCCAGCAGTGCCGGGAGTGGCACTGAAGCTTTCTTT | CASSAGSGTEAFF
- | TRBJ1-2 | - | TRBV19 | TGTGCCAGTAGTAACGCAGGGGACTATGGCTACACCTTC | CASSNAGDYGYTF
- | TRBJ2-1 | - | TRBV5-4 | TGTGCCAGCAGCATCAAGGTAGAGGGATCTGAGCAGTTCTTC | CASSIKVEGSEQFF
- | TRBJ1-1 | few | TRBV30 | TGTGCCTGGAGCGGGCTGCTGAACACTGAAGCTTTCTTT | CAWSGLLNTEAFF
TRBD2 | TRBJ2-7 | - | TRBV7-2 | TGTGCCAGCAGCTTAGCTAGCGGGAGGGCGAGCGAGCAGTACTTC | CASSLASGRASEQYF
- | TRBJ1-2 | - | TRBV6-1 | TGTGCCAGCCATTCCGGACAAACTAACTATGGCTACACCTTC | CASHSGQTNYGYTF
TRBD2 | TRBJ2-7 | - | TRBV10-3 | TGTGCCATCAGTGAACTAGCGGACGAGCAGTACTTC | CAISELADEQYF
TRBD1 | TRBJ1-5 | few | TRBV10-3 | TGTGCCATCAGCCCAGGGACAGCCAATCAGCCCCAGCATTTT | CAISPGTANQPQHF
- | TRBJ2-7 | - | TRBV14 | TGTGCCAGCAGCCAAAGACCCTCTAGCGCCGAGCAGTACTTC | CASSQRPSSAEQYF
TRBD2 | TRBJ2-7 | - | TRBV18 | TGTGCCAGCTCACAGGGACTAGCGGGAGCCGAGCAGTACTTC | CASSQGLAGAEQYF
TRBD1 | TRBJ1-6 | - | TRBV9 | TGTGCCAGCAGCGCTACAGGGGGCAGGAATTCACCCCTCCACTTT | CASSATGGRNSPLHF
- | TRBJ2-1 | - | TRBV6-1 | TGTGCCAGCAGTGAAATGGTGGGGGGATACAATGAGCAGTTCTTC | CASSEMVGGYNEQFF
TRBD2 | TRBJ2-2 | - | TRBV5-1 | TGCGCCAGCAGCTTGGTAGCGGGAGAGCCCGGGGAGCTGTTTTTT | CASSLVAGEPGELFF
- | TRBJ2-7 | - | TRBV25-1 | TGTGCCAGCAGTGAATTAAGCGTGTTGAGGGGCCAGCGGGAGCAGTACTTC | CASSELSVLRGQREQYF